The sequence of this TCR beta chain was determined in a study of identical twins. Notes on the study in general: Whereas memory repertoires showed no such difference, abundant cord blood beta clonotypes carried fewer insertions. Excess sharing between twins was weaker in beta out-of-frame sequences.

Healthy Caucasian donors formed the entire cohort. A universal primer site was added by template switching, and unique molecular identifiers were carried by the cDNA. TCRdb re-called the 5' RACE reads through MiXCR, storing one row per CDR3 protein. The sample holds hundreds of thousands of distinct CDR3 sequences, around 6% seen once. In this sample, this clonotype turned up many times. No antigen is known for it. The sequence came from a man between 18 and 35 years old in good health. Sequenced sample: naive T cells sorted from blood.

CDR3 bases: TGTGCCAGCTCACCACCCGGGACAGGTCTAGGGGGCACAGATACGCAGTATTTT. Residues: CASSPPGTGLGGTDTQYF. The chain has TRBV18 and TRBJ2-3; 8 nucleotides agree with TRBD1. The V segment lost 0 bases and the J segment 1 base; nucleotides outside the gene matches: 9. Germline V lookup: CDR1 KGHSH, CDR2 LQKENI. The CDR3 runs 18 residues.